This entry lists 23 T cell receptor beta chains sequenced from one sample in a study of read filtering for tumor transcriptome and immune sequencing. The library was built from roughly 400 ng RNA with molecular barcoded adaptors for alpha/delta and beta/gamma chains. TCRdb analysed the reads with MiXCR anew, one entry per CDR3 protein. The sample has under 150,000 distinct CDR3 sequences, roughly 13% seen once; the top ten hold 7.5% to 10%. Sequenced material: a population of CD138-negative cells sorted from bone marrow. The receptors here all came from a donor aged 40 or over with multiple myeloma.

This clonotype was picked up many times. The chain uses TRBV15 and TRBJ2-3, with a possible D match to TRBD2 (5 bases). The V end was cut by 1 base, the J end by 2 bases, with 10 bases between. Germline-derived CDR1 and CDR2 are LNHNV and YYDKDF (reference sequence). The CDR3 extends over 15 amino acids. The CDR3 here is CATSRGGLDTDTQYF. CDR3 DNA: TGTGCCACCAGCAGAGGAGGACTTGACACAGATACGCAGTATTTT.

This clonotype was detected many times. The chain uses TRBV4-1 and TRBJ1-1, with D uncertain. The CDR3 has 15 residues. Germline V gene data show CDR1 as MGHRA and CDR2 as YSYEKL. Trimming shortened V by 3 bases and J by 0 bases, and 11 bases separated the two germline ends. Here the CDR3 DNA reads TGCGCCAGCAGCCATGCCTTGGGGTTGAACACTGAAGCTTTCTTT. Protein product: CASSHALGLNTEAFF.

In this sample, this clonotype turned up many times. The chain recombines TRBV7-6 with TRBJ2-3; 9 bases fit TRBD2. CDR1 and CDR2 from the germline V gene are SGHVS and FNYEAQ. Trimming took 2 bases from V and 0 from J; bases not matched to a gene: 0. The CDR3 is 15 residues long. The CDR3 loop is CASSLLAGSTDTQYF. The CDR3 region has the DNA TGTGCCAGCAGCTTACTAGCGGGGAGCACAGATACGCAGTATTTT.

This clonotype has a count of ten or more. The chain has TRBV7-9 and TRBJ2-5, with D perhaps matching TRBD2 (5 bases). Trimming shortened V by 4 bases and J by 2 bases, and 8 bases separated the two germline ends. Germline V gene lookup returns CDR1 SEHNR and CDR2 FQNEAQ (reference sequence). This CDR3 is built from 13 residues. CDR3 residues: CASSWTGQETQYF. The CDR3 coding sequence is TGTGCCAGCAGCTGGACGGGGCAAGAGACCCAGTACTTC. The whole variable domain, filled in from reference TRBV7-9 and TRBJ2-5, reads DTGVSQNPRHKITKRGQNVTFRCDPISEHNRLYWYRQTLGQGPEFLTYFQNEAQLEKSRLLSDRFSAERPKGSFSTLEIQRTEQGDSAMYLCASSWTGQETQYFGPGTRLLVL.

This clonotype was detected many times. The genes are TRBV9 and TRBJ1-5; D gene unclear. CDR1 is SGDLS, CDR2 YYNGEE, per germline. The CDR3 contains 13 residues. The V gene lost 4 bases and the J gene lost 0 bases, with 5 bases spanning the gap. The CDR3 nucleotides read TGTGCCAGCAGCCCTAATAGCAATCAGCCCCAGCATTTT. It yields the protein CASSPNSNQPQHF.

This clonotype was recorded many times. The V gene is TRBV9, the J gene TRBJ2-1, with 8 bases that match TRBD2. There are 18 residues in the CDR3. The germline CDR1 and CDR2 sequences are SGDLS and YYNGEE. V trimming: 4 bases; J trimming: 6 bases; junction bases outside the gene matches: 18. The CDR3 nucleotides read TGTGCCAGCAGCCCCCTGACTAGCGTGCTGCGACGGGGCAATGAGCAGTTCTTC. It yields the protein CASSPLTSVLRRGNEQFF.

This clonotype has at least ten counts. The gene calls are TRBV7-8 and TRBJ2-3; TRBD2 matches 8 bases. Trimming took 5 bases from V and 5 from J; bases not matched to a gene: 15. The CDR3 extends over 17 amino acids. Germline V gene lookup returns CDR1 SGHVS and CDR2 FQNEAQ. This CDR3 reads CASSPGGKWRGGDTQYF. The CDR3 region has the DNA TGTGCCAGCAGCCCGGGGGGGAAGTGGCGGGGAGGAGATACGCAGTATTTT.

This chain connects TRBV11-2 to TRBJ2-7; D perhaps matches TRBD2 (5 bases). V was pared by 1 base and J by 4 bases, with 14 bases between. This CDR3 region has 15 residues. In germline, CDR1 is SGHAT, CDR2 FQNNGV. The CDR3 sequence is CASSLGGGRRYEQYF. The CDR3, as DNA: TGTGCCAGCAGCTTAGGTGGAGGCAGGCGGTACGAGCAGTACTTC.

V usage is TRBV4-3 and J usage is TRBJ1-1, with D unresolved. V dropped 0 bases and J dropped 1 base, with 12 bases sitting between them. The CDR3 runs to 16 residues. Germline-derived CDR1 and CDR2 are LGHNA and YSLEER. The CDR3 loop is CASSQELSLGNTEAFF. DNA of the CDR3: TGCGCCAGCAGCCAAGAGTTATCTTTGGGGAACACTGAAGCTTTCTTT.

Remarks on this clonotype: A much larger clone is a single base away; this may be a read error. The chain has TRBV10-3 and TRBJ2-2; D gene ambiguous. Looked up from germline, CDR1 is ENHRY and CDR2 is SYGVKD. Trimming took off 8 bases at V and 3 bases at J, with 13 bases between the two ends. This CDR3 region has 14 residues. The CDR3 DNA reads TGTGCCATCGGGGTCAACATGGACACCGGGGAGCTGTTTTTT. This encodes CAIGVNMDTGELFF.

The table lists this clonotype with a few counts. The chain couples TRBV20-1 to TRBJ2-1, with D unclear. Germline CDR1 reads DFQATT; CDR2 reads SNEGSKA (reference sequence). The CDR3 is made up of 14 amino acids. Between the trimmed V and J ends, which lost 3 bases and 6 bases, there was a span of 15 bases. CDR3 bases: TGCAGTGCTAGGGCTTTAGGAGCTTTCAATGAGCAGTTCTTC. Protein: CSARALGAFNEQFF.

This clonotype was detected only a few times. The J gene is TRBJ2-2, the V gene TRBV24-1, with D tentatively TRBD1 or TRBD2 (5 bases each). Trimming pared 0 bases from V and 6 bases from J, leaving 13 bases between. The CDR3 covers 16 residues. Germline V CDR1 and CDR2: KGHDR, SFDVKD. For the CDR3, the DNA is TGTGCCACCAGTGATTTGAGTAAGGGACGGTCCGGGGAGCTGTTTTTT. Protein product: CATSDLSKGRSGELFF.

As for this clonotype: A much larger clone lies one base from this, so it may be a read error. The final CDR3 position lacks the conserved phenylalanine or tryptophan, pointing to a likely read error. The rearrangement links TRBV12-3 or TRBV12-4 to TRBJ2-1, with D unclear. The germline V and J ends were trimmed by 7 bases and 7 bases, with 8 bases remaining between them. The CDR3 is 11 residues long. CDR3 protein: CASKTRNEQFS. The CDR3 DNA reads as TGTGCCAGCAAAACACGGAATGAGCAGTTCTCC.

This clonotype was seen ten or more times. V usage is TRBV5-1 and J usage is TRBJ2-3; D uncertain. This CDR3 spans 14 amino acids. Trimming stripped 4 bases from V and 1 base from J, with 10 bases between. Germline V gives CDR1 SGHRS, CDR2 YFSETQ. CDR3 nucleotide sequence: TGCGCCAGCAGCCCGGAGACCGGCACAGATACGCAGTATTTT. Translating gives CASSPETGTDTQYF.

This clonotype showed up many times. The J gene is TRBJ2-5, the V gene TRBV7-9, with D tentatively TRBD2 (6 bases). The CDR3 runs to 15 residues. Germline CDR1 and CDR2: SEHNR and FQNEAQ (reference sequence). The germline V and J ends were trimmed by 0 bases and 5 bases, with 13 bases remaining between them. CDR3 amino acids: CASSLASLRGETQYF. The CDR3 nucleotides read TGTGCCAGCAGCTTAGCGTCTCTCCGGGGGGAGACCCAGTACTTC.

In its sample, this clonotype was seen many times. The chain is built from TRBV19 and TRBJ2-1, with no clear D. Germline loops: CDR1 LNHDA, CDR2 SQIVND (reference sequence). V lost 1 base and J lost 5, with 24 bases in between. This CDR3 is built from 19 residues. CDR3 region: CASSIVGKRVLGLNNEQFF. CDR3 DNA: TGTGCCAGTAGTATAGTGGGTAAAAGAGTTTTGGGGTTAAACAATGAGCAGTTCTTC.

This clonotype was seen many times. The V call is TRBV19, the J call TRBJ1-1, with a possible D match to TRBD1 (5 bases). V was pared by 0 bases and J by 6 bases, with 14 bases between. Germline V gene sequence: CDR1 LNHDA, CDR2 SQIVND (reference sequence). This CDR3 has 15 residues. DNA of the CDR3: TGTGCCAGTAGTATAGACCAGGGCTCGGGCGCTGAAGCTTTCTTT. Protein: CASSIDQGSGAEAFF.

This clonotype was seen repeatedly, ten times or more. V gene TRBV9 combines with J gene TRBJ2-5, with D possibly matching TRBD2 (5 bases). CDR3 length: 15 amino acids. Per germline, CDR1 SGDLS and CDR2 YYNGEE. V shed 0 bases and J shed 4 bases, with 13 bases lying between them. The CDR3 DNA sequence: TGTGCCAGCAGCGTAGATGAGGGAGACGGAGAGACCCAGTACTTC. Translated: CASSVDEGDGETQYF.

As concerns this clonotype: A much larger clone differs from this one at a single base, so this may be a read error. In this CDR3 the conserved last residue, phenylalanine or tryptophan, is missing, so a read error is likely. The chain has TRBV29-1 and TRBJ2-5, with 12 bases aligning to TRBD2. CDR1 is SQVTM, CDR2 ANQGSEA, per germline. V lost 4 bases, J lost 3 bases, and 3 bases stayed unmatched. The CDR3 totals 14 residues. The CDR3 loop reads CSVASGRAKETQYL. The CDR3 DNA is TGCAGCGTTGCTAGCGGGAGGGCAAAAGAGACCCAGTACCTC.

This clonotype appeared many times. The chain links TRBV3-1 to TRBJ2-7, with D possibly being TRBD2 (6 bases). Trimming took 4 bases from V and 7 from J, leaving 14 bases between them. The germline CDR1 and CDR2 sequences are LGHDT and YNNKEL (reference sequence). The CDR3 consists of 13 residues. DNA of the CDR3: TGTGCCAGCAGCCCGGAGCGGAGGGAGGAGCAGTACTTC. Translating gives CASSPERREEQYF.

This clonotype was detected many times. This chain links TRBV29-1 with TRBJ2-2, with 15 bases identical to TRBD2. The J segment lost 3 bases and the V segment lost 0 bases, leaving 14 bases of the junction unmatched. This CDR3 region has 21 residues. CDR1 and CDR2 from the germline V gene are SQVTM and ANQGSEA. The CDR3 region is CSVEDKPGLAGGNFHTGELFF. CDR3 sequence (DNA): TGCAGCGTTGAAGATAAACCGGGACTAGCGGGAGGAAATTTCCACACCGGGGAGCTGTTTTTT.

This clonotype was observed at least ten times. The chain combines TRBV11-2 with TRBJ2-2, with D uncertain. The V gene lost 1 base and the J gene lost 5 bases, with 8 bases spanning the gap. Germline V CDR1 and CDR2: SGHAT, FQNNGV. CDR3 length: 14 amino acids. Written as DNA, the CDR3 is TGTGCCAGCAGCTTAGCGGTGAGGACCGGGGAGCTGTTTTTT. Encoded protein: CASSLAVRTGELFF.

This clonotype has ten or more counts. The rearrangement links TRBV4-2 to TRBJ2-3, with D possibly being TRBD1 (6 bases). The V gene lost 0 bases and the J gene lost 1 base, with 11 bases spanning the gap. The CDR3 consists of 16 residues. CDR1 and CDR2 from the germline V gene are LGHNA and YNFKEQ. Here the CDR3 reads CASSQEGGQRTDTQYF. CDR3 DNA: TGTGCCAGCAGCCAAGAAGGGGGACAACGCACAGATACGCAGTATTTT.